These 8 T cell receptor beta chains were all obtained from the same sample, sequenced in a study of glioma-infiltrating T cells. The iRepertoire nested amplicon-rescue multiplex PCR amplified TCR alpha and beta CDR3s from RNA. Each CDR3 protein is one row after TCRdb ran MiXCR on the multiplex PCR reads. Of under 200,000 distinct CDR3 sequences detected, 30% to 40% appear once; the ten largest clones hold around 20%. The sequencing input was glioma tissue, nonneoplastic brain tissue, or PBMCs (not recorded which). Receptors originate from a human donor with low-grade glioma or glioblastoma, undergoing nonglioma brain surgery, or in good health (not recorded which).

The sample holds many counts of this clonotype. The chain links TRBV28 to TRBJ2-1; D is undetermined. The V end was cut by 6 bases, the J end by 0 bases, with 12 bases between. Germline V gene lookup returns CDR1 MDHEN and CDR2 SYDVKM. The CDR3 has 15 residues. The CDR3 loop reads CASSPPAYSYNEQFF. The CDR3 coding sequence is TGTGCCAGCAGCCCACCCGCCTACTCCTACAATGAGCAGTTCTTC.

This clonotype was seen ten or more times. The chain carries TRBV2 and TRBJ2-7, with 8 bases fitting TRBD1. With V trimmed by 7 bases and J by 9 bases, 14 bases remained unmatched. Germline assignment: CDR1 SNHLY and CDR2 FYNNEI. The CDR3 is made up of 14 amino acids. CDR3 bases: TGTGCCAGCAATCGGGACAGGCAAACCGTTGGGCAGTACTTC. The encoded protein is CASNRDRQTVGQYF.

The table lists this clonotype with many counts. The gene calls are TRBV25-1 and TRBJ2-5, with D tentatively TRBD1 (5 bases). V was clipped by 4 bases and J by 5 bases, with 17 bases between them. Germline CDR1 and CDR2: MGHDK and SYGVNS. The CDR3 totals 15 residues. DNA for the CDR3: TGTGCCAGCAGTGTCGGGCAGGGTGTGGGGGAGACCCAGTACTTC. This encodes CASSVGQGVGETQYF.

This clonotype appeared many times. The chain couples TRBV7-3 to TRBJ2-3; a possible D gene is TRBD2 (5 bases). The ends were cut back, 4 bases at V and 0 bases at J, with 8 bases in the middle. Per germline, CDR1 SGHTA and CDR2 FQGTGA. The CDR3 has 14 amino acids. The CDR3 DNA reads as TGTGCCAGCAGCTCCGGGGTTAGCACAGATACGCAGTATTTT. Protein sequence: CASSSGVSTDTQYF. The full variable domain, completed using reference TRBV7-3 and TRBJ2-3, is GAGVSQTPSNKVTEKGKYVELRCDPISGHTALYWYRQSLGQGPEFLIYFQGTGAADDSGLPNDRFFAVRPEGSVSTLKIQRTERGDSAVYLCASSSGVSTDTQYFGPGTRLTVL.

This clonotype has a count of ten or more. This chain links TRBV19 with TRBJ1-1, with a possible D match to TRBD1 (5 bases). Trimming took off 6 bases at V and 4 bases at J, with 12 bases between the two ends. CDR1 LNHDA and CDR2 SQIVND come from the germline V gene (reference sequence). The CDR3 is 13 amino acids. The CDR3 DNA sequence: TGTGCCAGTAGGTTCGTGGGGGGCACTGAAGCTTTCTTT. Encoded protein: CASRFVGGTEAFF.

At least ten counts were recorded for this clonotype. V usage is TRBV6-1 and J usage is TRBJ2-7; 8 nucleotides match TRBD2. The CDR3 contains 13 residues. Germline CDR1 reads MNHNS; CDR2 reads SASEGT. V was pared by 5 bases and J by 3 bases, with 3 bases of the junction left unmatched. In DNA, the CDR3 is TGTGCCAGCAGTTCCGGGACTAGCTACGAGCAGTACTTC. Protein sequence: CASSSGTSYEQYF.

A word on this clonotype: A much larger clone sits a single nucleotide away, making a read error possible. The chain employs TRBV7-9 and TRBJ2-1; 15 bases are shared with TRBD2. CDR3 length: 16 residues. Per germline, CDR1 SEHNR and CDR2 FQNEAQ (reference sequence). J gave up 9 bases and V 5 bases, and 8 bases lay outside the gene matches. This CDR3 is CASSPGLAGGTGEQFF. Written as DNA, the CDR3 is TGTGCCAGCAGCCCGGGACTAGCGGGAGGTACGGGTGAGCAGTTCTTC. The entire variable domain, with the rest obtained from reference TRBV7-9 and TRBJ2-1, is as follows: DTGVSQNPRHKITKRGQNVTFRCDPISEHNRLYWYRQTLGQGPEFLTYFQNEAQLEKSRLLSDRFSAERPKGSFSTLEIQRTEQGDSAMYLCASSPGLAGGTGEQFFGPGTRLTVL.

This clonotype occurred many times. The gene calls are TRBV29-1 and TRBJ2-1; 8 bases are a match to TRBD1. The length of the CDR3 is 13 residues. Germline loops: CDR1 SQVTM, CDR2 ANQGSEA. After removal of 6 bases from V and 6 bases from J, the junction contained 7 bases not matched to a gene. The CDR3 sequence is CSVESDRGNEQFF. The CDR3 nucleotides read TGCAGCGTGGAATCTGACAGGGGCAATGAGCAGTTCTTC.